This TCR beta chain was identified during a study of early stage breast cancer tumors (dated by TCRdb to about 2017). With respect to the entire study: Of the 15 to 20 invasive breast tumors, roughly 13 were found to be estrogen receptor-positive, progesterone receptor-positive and HER2-negative. Of the approximately twelve ER+/PR+/HER2- tumors, eight were classified as invasive ductal carcinomas and four as invasive lobular carcinomas. A read coverage of roughly 10-fold per sample was achieved on average. The samples as a whole yielded under 3,500,000 detected templates, corresponding to about 1 million unique clonotypes.

What the research found in general, with its limitations: Because the cohort was small, a breakdown by tumor subtype could not be done. Chain pairing and functional markers such as CD4, CD8 and FOXP3 were missed by bulk genomic DNA sequencing of unsorted cells. Repertoires from blood resembled normal breast more closely than tumor, and using blood as a reference for each tissue separated tumor from normal in 14 of 16 patients. Tumors showed approximately 2.4-fold higher T cell density and higher clonality than adjacent normal breast tissue. Enriched TCRB sequences shared across patients were found to be mostly commonly generated sequences that were unlikely to play an important role in the tumor microenvironment.

To note about this clone: Its antigen is currently not known. No base quality values were provided; no much bigger clone lies one nucleotide off.

Two independent genomic DNA replicates were amplified for each sample, with around 0.5 ug used for blood and approximately 1.5 ug for tumor or normal breast. Following the manufacturer's instructions, the ImmunoSeq Intro kit was used to carry out TCRB sequencing on genomic DNA. Multiplex PCR ran 30 to 40 cycles with proprietary primers and spike-in control sequences for absolute quantification. An 87-bp fragment spanning the CDR3 and flanking V and J genes was sequenced with single-end 150-bp reads. Seven samples, each with two replicates, were multiplexed per lane of an Illumina MiSeq using version 3.0 chemistry. From the authors' description of their analysis: The vendor's proprietary pipeline handled the raw data processing, merging both replicates into a single result for each sample. Productive rearrangements sharing the V-gene family, CDR3 amino acid sequence and J-gene segment were defined as clonotypes. Clonality was calculated as 1 minus the normalized Shannon entropy (Pielou evenness) of TCRB abundances. To estimate T cell density, the total number of templates was divided by the number of input cells, which was inferred from the amount of DNA input. Total repertoire diversity and clonality were estimated with Recon using default parameters. Clonotypes with over 0.1% abundance in tumor and at least 32-fold higher abundance in tumor than in normal breast were defined as tumor-enriched. TCRdb re-hosts the immuneACCESS table, in-frame sequences only. Its copies lack some clones; in the studies checked, an unresolved V gene accounts for under half of them, and the cause for the rest is not known. V, J and clone size are those of that table, while D and trimming were read from the DNA. Here the sample has about 72,000 clones; 65% to 80% occur a single time. 3.5% of the sample is taken by the ten largest.

The study profiled bulk TCR beta-chain repertoires in matched peripheral blood, tumor and adjacent normal breast tissue taken from more than 15 patients with early-stage breast cancer. Before surgery, roughly 4.5-10 mL of whole blood was collected in EDTA tubes and processed within 2 hours. Ficoll-Paque centrifugation in SepMate-50 tubes was used to isolate peripheral blood mononuclear cells. PBMCs were cryopreserved in aliquots of roughly 1.8 to 4 million cells in roughly 90% FBS with around 10% DMSO and kept in liquid nitrogen. Genomic DNA was extracted with the Qiagen AllPrep DNA/RNA Mini kit. The CDR3 runs 17 amino acids, cysteine and phenylalanine included. Of the read, only the CDR3 DNA is kept; its 51 bases are in frame from base 1. The germline V gene sets CDR1 to MDHEN and CDR2 to SYDVKM. Trimming takes 4 bases off V and 0 bases off J; junction bases not matched to a gene: 12.

This chain joins TRBV28 to TRBJ2-7; 7 bases in the middle match TRBD1. Sequenced sample: blood. The sequence was collected from a person between 60 and 69 years old with breast cancer. The DNA sequence reads TGTGCCAGCAGTTCCCTTTCCGTAGGGACAGCCTCCTACGAGCAGTACTTC. Translated, this is CASSSLSVGTASYEQYF.